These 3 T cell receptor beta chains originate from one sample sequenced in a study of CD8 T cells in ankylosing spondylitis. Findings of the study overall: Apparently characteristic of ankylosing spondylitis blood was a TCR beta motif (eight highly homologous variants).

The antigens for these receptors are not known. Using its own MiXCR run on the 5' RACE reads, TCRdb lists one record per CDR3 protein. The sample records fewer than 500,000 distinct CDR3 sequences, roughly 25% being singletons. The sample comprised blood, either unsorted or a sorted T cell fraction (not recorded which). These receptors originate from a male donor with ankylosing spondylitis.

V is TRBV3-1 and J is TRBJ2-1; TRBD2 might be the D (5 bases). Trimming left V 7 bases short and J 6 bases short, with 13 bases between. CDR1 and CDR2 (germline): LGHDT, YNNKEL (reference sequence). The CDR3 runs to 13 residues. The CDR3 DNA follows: TGTGCCAGCAACCTACTAGGAGCCAATGAGCAGTTCTTC. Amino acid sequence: CASNLLGANEQFF.

CDR3 in DNA: TGCAGTGCTAGAGAAACTAGCGGGAGGGCCTACAATGAGCAGTTCTTC. Its protein product is CSARETSGRAYNEQFF. The chain has TRBV20-1 and TRBJ2-1; 13 bases line up with TRBD2. After removal of 0 bases from V and 2 bases from J, the junction contained 1 base not matched to a gene. The CDR3 length is 16 residues. Germline loops: CDR1 DFQATT, CDR2 SNEGSKA (reference sequence).

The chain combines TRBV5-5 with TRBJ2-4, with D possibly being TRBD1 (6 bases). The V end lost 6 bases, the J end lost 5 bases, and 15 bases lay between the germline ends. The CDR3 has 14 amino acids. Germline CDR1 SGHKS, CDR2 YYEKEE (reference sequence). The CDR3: CASTVGDTENIQYF. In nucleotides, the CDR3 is TGTGCCAGCACCGTGGGGGACACCGAAAACATTCAGTACTTC. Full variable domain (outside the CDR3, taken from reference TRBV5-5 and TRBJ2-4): DAGVTQSPTHLIKTRGQQVTLRCSPISGHKSVSWYQQVLGQGPQFIFQYYEKEERGRGNFPDRFSARQFPNYSSELNVNALLLGDSALYLCASTVGDTENIQYFGAGTRLSVL.